This T cell receptor (beta chain) was sequenced for a study of identical twins. The study, taken as a whole, reports: Analyses of zero insertions could, in part, be confounded by invariant MAIT and iNKT cells.

This clonotype occurred a few times. Its antigen is unidentified. Trimming shortened V by 5 bases and J by 5 bases, and 15 bases separated the two germline ends. The V gene's germline CDR1 is SEHNR and CDR2 FQNEAQ (reference sequence). This CDR3 is built from 14 residues. TCRdb passed the 5' RACE reads through MiXCR, listing each CDR3 protein once. The sample includes 750,000 to 950,000 distinct CDR3 sequences, more than 9% of them seen just once. These data also formed part of another study, on yellow fever vaccine responses in identical twins.

The receptor was derived from a woman between 18 and 29 years old in good health. Sample: PBMCs. The genes are TRBV7-9 and TRBJ1-1, with unresolved D. The CDR3 spells CASSPRWGGTEAFF. In nucleotides, the CDR3 is TGTGCCAGCAGCCCAAGATGGGGAGGAACTGAAGCTTTCTTT.